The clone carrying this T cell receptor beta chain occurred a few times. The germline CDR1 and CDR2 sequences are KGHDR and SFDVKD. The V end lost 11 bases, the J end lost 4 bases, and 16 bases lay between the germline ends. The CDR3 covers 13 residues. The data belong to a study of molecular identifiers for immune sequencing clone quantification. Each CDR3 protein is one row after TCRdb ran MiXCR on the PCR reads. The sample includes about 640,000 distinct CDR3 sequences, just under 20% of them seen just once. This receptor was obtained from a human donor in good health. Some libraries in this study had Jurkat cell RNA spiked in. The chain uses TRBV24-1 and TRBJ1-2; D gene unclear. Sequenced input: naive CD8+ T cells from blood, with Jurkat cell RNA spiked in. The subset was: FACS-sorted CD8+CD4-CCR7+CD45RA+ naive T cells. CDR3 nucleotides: TGTGCCATTGACTATGGCAGGAGCTATGGCTACACCTTC. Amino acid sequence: CAIDYGRSYGYTF.